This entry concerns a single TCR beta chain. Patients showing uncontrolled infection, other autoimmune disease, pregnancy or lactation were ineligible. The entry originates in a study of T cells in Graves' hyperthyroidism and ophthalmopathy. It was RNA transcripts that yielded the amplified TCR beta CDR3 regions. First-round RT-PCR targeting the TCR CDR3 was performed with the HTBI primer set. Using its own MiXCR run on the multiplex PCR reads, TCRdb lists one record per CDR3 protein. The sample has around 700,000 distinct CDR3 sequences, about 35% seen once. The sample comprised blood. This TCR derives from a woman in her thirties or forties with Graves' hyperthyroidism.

CDR3: CAISVRGANVLTF. Written as DNA, the CDR3 is TGTGCCATCAGTGTACGGGGGGCCAACGTCCTGACTTTC. V gene TRBV10-3 combines with J gene TRBJ2-6; D unresolved. V dropped 4 bases and J dropped 4 bases, with 5 bases sitting between them. This CDR3 is built from 13 residues. Per the germline V gene, CDR1 is ENHRY and CDR2 is SYGVKD.